The source of this TCR beta chain is a study of PD-1 blockade in classical Hodgkin lymphoma. Details on this clone: Its antigen is still unknown.

Every patient had relapsed following autologous stem cell transplantation, and cohorts differed in brentuximab vedotin exposure. Overall study results and limits: Baseline TCR diversity was reportedly lower in newly diagnosed patients than healthy donors.

Germline V gene data show CDR1 as MNHEY and CDR2 as SMNVEV (reference sequence). V was pared by 2 bases and J by 1 base, with 10 bases between. The CDR3 consists of 15 residues. Sequencing was performed with immunoSEQ multiplex PCR; in TCRdb, only in-frame clones are kept and a portion is missing. The data contain around 35,000 clones, 85% to 90% of them seen just once; the ten biggest clones take up about 7.4%. This receptor was taken from a human donor with classical Hodgkin lymphoma. The chain combines TRBV27 with TRBJ2-3; D gene uncertain. Sequencing was performed on peripheral blood mononuclear cells (PBMCs), taken before the second cycle of nivolumab. The CDR3 DNA is TGTGCCAGCAGTTTAGTCGGAGCCGGCACAGATACGCAGTATTTT. Translated, it gives CASSLVGAGTDTQYF.